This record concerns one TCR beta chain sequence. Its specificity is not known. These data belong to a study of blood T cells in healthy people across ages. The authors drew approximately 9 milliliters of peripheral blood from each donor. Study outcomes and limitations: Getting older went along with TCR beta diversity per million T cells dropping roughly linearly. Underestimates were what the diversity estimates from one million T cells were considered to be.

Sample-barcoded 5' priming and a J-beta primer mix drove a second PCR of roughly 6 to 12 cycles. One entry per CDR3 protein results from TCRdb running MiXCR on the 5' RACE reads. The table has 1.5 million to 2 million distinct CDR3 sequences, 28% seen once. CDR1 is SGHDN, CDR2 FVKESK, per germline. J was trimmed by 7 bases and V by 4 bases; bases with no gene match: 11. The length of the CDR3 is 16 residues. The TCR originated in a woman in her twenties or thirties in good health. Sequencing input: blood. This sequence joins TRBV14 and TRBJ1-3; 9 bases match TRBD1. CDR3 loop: CASSPNRGRGSNTIYF. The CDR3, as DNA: TGTGCCAGCAGCCCAAACAGGGGGCGCGGGTCGAACACCATATATTTT.